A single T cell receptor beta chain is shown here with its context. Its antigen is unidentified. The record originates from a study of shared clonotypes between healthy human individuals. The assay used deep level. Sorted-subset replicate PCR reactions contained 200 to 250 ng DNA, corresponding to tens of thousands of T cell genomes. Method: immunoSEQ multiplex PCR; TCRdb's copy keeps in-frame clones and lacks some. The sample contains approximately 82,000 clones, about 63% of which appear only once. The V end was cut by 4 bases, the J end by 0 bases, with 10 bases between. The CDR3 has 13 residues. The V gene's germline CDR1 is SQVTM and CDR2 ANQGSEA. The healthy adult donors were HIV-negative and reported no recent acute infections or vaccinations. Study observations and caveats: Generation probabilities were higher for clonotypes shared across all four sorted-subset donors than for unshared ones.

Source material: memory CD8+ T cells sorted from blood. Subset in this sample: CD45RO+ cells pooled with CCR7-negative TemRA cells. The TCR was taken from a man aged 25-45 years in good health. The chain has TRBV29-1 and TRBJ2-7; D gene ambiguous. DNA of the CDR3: TGCAGCGTTGTAAGTCCCAGCTCCTACGAGCAGTACTTC. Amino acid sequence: CSVVSPSSYEQYF.